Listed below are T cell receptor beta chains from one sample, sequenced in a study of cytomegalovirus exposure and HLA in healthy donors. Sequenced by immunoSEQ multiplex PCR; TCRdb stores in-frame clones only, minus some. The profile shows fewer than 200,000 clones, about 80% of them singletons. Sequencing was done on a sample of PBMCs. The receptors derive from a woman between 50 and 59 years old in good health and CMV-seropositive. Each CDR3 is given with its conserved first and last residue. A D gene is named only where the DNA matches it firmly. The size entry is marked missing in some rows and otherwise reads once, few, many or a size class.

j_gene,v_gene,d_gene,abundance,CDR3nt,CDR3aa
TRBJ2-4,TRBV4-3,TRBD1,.,TGCGCCAGCAGCCAAGAGATGGCCGGGACAGCTGATAAAGCCAAAAACATTCAGTACTTC,CASSQEMAGTADKAKNIQYF
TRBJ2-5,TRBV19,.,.,TGTGCCAGTAGCGCGGGGGCCGGGGAGACCCAGTACTTC,CASSAGAGETQYF
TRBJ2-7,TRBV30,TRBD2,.,TGTGCCTGGATCGACAGGACGGGACTAGCGGGAGCCCATACCTACGAGCAGTACTTC,CAWIDRTGLAGAHTYEQYF
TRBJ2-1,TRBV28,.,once,TGTGCCAGCAGTTCGCCGTACCCTGGGCGCAACAATGAGCAGTTCTTC,CASSSPYPGRNNEQFF
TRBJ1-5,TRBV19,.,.,TGTGCCAGTAGTAGATGGACTGAGCAACCAGCTCAGCCCCAGCATTTT,CASSRWTEQPAQPQHF
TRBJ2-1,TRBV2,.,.,TGTGCCAGCGCACTAGTTAATGAGCAGTTCTTC,CASALVNEQFF
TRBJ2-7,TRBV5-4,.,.,TGTGCCAGCAGGGACGGGGGACAGAGAGAGTACGAGCAGTACTTC,CASRDGGQREYEQYF
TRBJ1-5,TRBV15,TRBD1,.,TGTGCCACCAGCAGAGCGGCCGGGACAGGGGGGAATCAGCCCCAGCATTTT,CATSRAAGTGGNQPQHF
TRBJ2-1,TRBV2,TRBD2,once,TGTGCCAGCAGTGAATATCCACTAGCGGGAGGGGATGAGCAGTTCTTC,CASSEYPLAGGDEQFF
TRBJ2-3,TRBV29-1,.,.,TGCAGCGTTGAACGTCAGGGGAAAACAGATACGCAGTATTTT,CSVERQGKTDTQYF
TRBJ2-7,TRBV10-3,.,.,TGTGCCATCAGTGAGTCTCTATCGGACAGATACTCCTACGAGCAGTACTTC,CAISESLSDRYSYEQYF
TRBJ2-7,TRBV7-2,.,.,TGTGCCAGCAGCCCAACATATGGACAGAAAAACTCCTACGAGCAGTACTTC,CASSPTYGQKNSYEQYF
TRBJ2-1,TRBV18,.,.,TGTGCCAGCTCACTTACGGCCGGGACACACAATGAGCAGTTCTTC,CASSLTAGTHNEQFF
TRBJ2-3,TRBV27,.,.,TGTGCCAGCAGAAGGGGGGGCCGGGGAACAGATACGCAGTATTTT,CASRRGGRGTDTQYF
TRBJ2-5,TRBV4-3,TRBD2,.,TGCGCCAGCAGCCAAGACGCGGGGGGTACGGAGACCCAGTACTTC,CASSQDAGGTETQYF
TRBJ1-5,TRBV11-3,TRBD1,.,TGTGCCAGCAGCACCCGGGACAGGGGGTTGTATGGCAATCAGCCCCAGCATTTT,CASSTRDRGLYGNQPQHF
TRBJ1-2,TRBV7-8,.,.,TGTGCCAGCAGCTTTGGAGGGAGCGGCTACACCTTC,CASSFGGSGYTF
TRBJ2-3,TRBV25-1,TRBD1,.,TGTGCCAGCAGTGAGGACAGGGGTTTTACAGATACGCAGTATTTT,CASSEDRGFTDTQYF
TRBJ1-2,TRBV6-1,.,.,TGTGCCAGCAGCCAAGCGGGCAGGGATTACGGCTACACCTTC,CASSQAGRDYGYTF
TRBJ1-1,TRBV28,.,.,TGTGCCAGCAGTTCCCCGGGCAGAGGGGGCACTGAAGCTTTCTTT,CASSSPGRGGTEAFF
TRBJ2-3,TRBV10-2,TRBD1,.,TGCGCCAGCAGTTTAAGGGGACAGGGCACAGATACGCAGTATTTT,CASSLRGQGTDTQYF
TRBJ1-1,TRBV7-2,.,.,TGTGCCAGCAGCCTGGGGGAGGGGTTTGGAAACACTGAAGCTTTCTTT,CASSLGEGFGNTEAFF
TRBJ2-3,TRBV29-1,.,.,TGCAGCGTTGATTTGGACTTAACAGATACGCAGTATTTT,CSVDLDLTDTQYF
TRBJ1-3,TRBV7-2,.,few,TGTGCCAGCAGCTTCGGAGGGAGATCTGGAAACACCATATATTTT,CASSFGGRSGNTIYF
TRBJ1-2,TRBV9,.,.,TGTGCCAGCAGCGTCCGTCCGGGAGAAGGGGGCTACACCTTC,CASSVRPGEGGYTF
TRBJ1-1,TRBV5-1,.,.,TGCGCCAGCAGCCAGAACACTGAAGCTTTCTTT,CASSQNTEAFF
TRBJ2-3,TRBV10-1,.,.,TGCGCCAGCAGTGGAGGAGGGGGCTTGGATACGCAGTATTTT,CASSGGGGLDTQYF
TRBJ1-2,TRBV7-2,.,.,TGTGCCAGCAGCTCTAGCCGGGACAATGGAGGCTATGGCTACACCTTC,CASSSSRDNGGYGYTF
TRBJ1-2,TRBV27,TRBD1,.,TGTGCCAGCAGCGACAGGGTGTTCGGCTACACCTTC,CASSDRVFGYTF
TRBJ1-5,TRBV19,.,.,TGTGCCAGTAGCAAAACAGTTAATAGCAATCAGCCCCAGCATTTT,CASSKTVNSNQPQHF
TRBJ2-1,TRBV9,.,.,TGTGCCAGCAGCCTTGGGAGCTACAATGAGCAGTTCTTC,CASSLGSYNEQFF
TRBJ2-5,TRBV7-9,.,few,TGTGCCAGCAGCTTATCAGGTCAAGAGACCCAGTACTTC,CASSLSGQETQYF
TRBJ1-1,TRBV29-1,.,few,TGCAGCGTTGAAGATGGAGATTACACTGAAGCTTTCTTT,CSVEDGDYTEAFF
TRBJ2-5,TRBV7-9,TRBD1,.,TGTGCCAGCAGCTTAGGGTCAGGGGGAGTGAGTGAGCAGTACTTC,CASSLGSGGVSEQYF
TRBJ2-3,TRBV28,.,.,TGTGCCAGCAGTTTGAATCCGGTTCCAGATACGCAGTATTTT,CASSLNPVPDTQYF
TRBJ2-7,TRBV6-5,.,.,TGTGCCAGCAGTTCAGTAGCGGAGCCCCACCAGTACTTC,CASSSVAEPHQYF
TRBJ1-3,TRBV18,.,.,TGTGCCAGCTCACCACAGGGGAAATCCATATATTTT,CASSPQGKSIYF
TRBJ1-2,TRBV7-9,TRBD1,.,TGTGCCAGCAGCTTAGTACCGGGACAGGGAATAATATATGGCTACACCTTC,CASSLVPGQGIIYGYTF
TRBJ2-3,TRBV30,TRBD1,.,TGTGCCTGGGAGGCCAGGACAGGGAGGAGGACAGATACGCAGTATTTT,CAWEARTGRRTDTQYF
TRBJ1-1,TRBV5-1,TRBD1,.,TGCGCCAGCGCCGGAGGGGGACAGGGCCAAATAGCTTTCTTT,CASAGGGQGQIAFF
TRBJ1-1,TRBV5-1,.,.,TGCGCCAGCAGCTTGGGCCTACCGTTGGTGACAGGATCGAACACTGAAGCTTTCTTT,CASSLGLPLVTGSNTEAFF
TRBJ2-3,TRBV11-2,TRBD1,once,TGTGCCAGCAGCTTAGAGCGGGGGACAGGGGCCCTCACAGATACGCAGTATTTT,CASSLERGTGALTDTQYF
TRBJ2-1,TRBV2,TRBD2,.,TGTGCCAGCCGCGGCGGGGGGGCCGGTGAGCAGTTCTTC,CASRGGGAGEQFF
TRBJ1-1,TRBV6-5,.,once,TGTGCCAGCAGTTACTCGGGAGGTGGGACTGAAGCTTTCTTT,CASSYSGGGTEAFF
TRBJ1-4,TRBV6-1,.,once,TGTGCCAGCAGCCCCACTACTCCTAATGAAAAACTGTTTTTT,CASSPTTPNEKLFF
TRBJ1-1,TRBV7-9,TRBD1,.,TGTGCCAGCAGCACGAGGGACAGGGAAGCTTTCTTT,CASSTRDREAFF
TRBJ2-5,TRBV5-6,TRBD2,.,TGTGCCAGCAGCCCCCGGACTAGCGGGAGAGGATTCCAAGAGACCCAGTACTTC,CASSPRTSGRGFQETQYF
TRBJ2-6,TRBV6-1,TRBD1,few,TGTGCCAGCAGTGAAGCTCTCTGGACAGGTTCCTCTGGGGCCAACGTCCTGACTTTC,CASSEALWTGSSGANVLTF
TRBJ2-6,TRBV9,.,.,TGTGCCAGCAGCGTAGAGCGAAGGGCCAACGTCCTGACTTTC,CASSVERRANVLTF
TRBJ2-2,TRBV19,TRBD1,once,TGTGCCAGTAGTTCAAGAACAGGGGTATCGTACACCGGGGAGCTGTTTTTT,CASSSRTGVSYTGELFF
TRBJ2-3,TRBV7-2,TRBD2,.,TGTGCCAGCAGCACTGGACTAGCGGGAGAGTGGACGCAGTATTTT,CASSTGLAGEWTQYF
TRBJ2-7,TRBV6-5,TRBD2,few,TGTGCCAGCAGTTATAAGCGGGGGAGATCCTACGAGCAGTACTTC,CASSYKRGRSYEQYF
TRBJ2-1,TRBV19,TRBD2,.,TGTGCCAGTAGTATGTTAGGACTAGCCTACAATGAGCAGTTCTTC,CASSMLGLAYNEQFF